This entry lists 12 T cell receptor beta chains sequenced from one sample in a study of Graves' ophthalmopathy and Graves' hyperthyroidism. For repertoire sequencing, the TCR beta CDR3 regions were amplified from RNA transcripts. RT-PCR in the first round used HTBI primers; a second-round multiplex PCR followed. In TCRdb, the multiplex PCR reads were re-called with MiXCR into one record per CDR3 protein. There are hundreds of thousands of distinct CDR3 sequences in the sample; 20% to 25% occur only once, and approximately 40% lies in the top ten. Sequenced input: peripheral blood. The receptors come from a woman aged 50 to 60 with Graves' ophthalmopathy.

Many counts were recorded for this clonotype. The chain uses TRBV5-5 and TRBJ1-1, with D tentatively TRBD1 (5 bases). This CDR3 has 15 residues. Between the trimmed V and J ends, which lost 0 bases and 4 bases, there was a span of 13 bases. Germline CDR1 is SGHKS and CDR2 is YYEKEE (reference sequence). The CDR3 loop is CASSLGGARSTEAFF. The CDR3 DNA reads as TGTGCCAGCAGCTTGGGTGGGGCGCGTAGCACTGAAGCTTTCTTT.

The table lists this clonotype with many counts. CDR3 sequence reads: CASSVRLGTGEETQYF. DNA of the CDR3: TGTGCCAGCAGCGTACGGCTCGGGACAGGGGAAGAGACCCAGTACTTC. This chain connects TRBV5-6 to TRBJ2-5; 10 bases agree with TRBD1. Germline CDR1 reads SGHDT; CDR2 reads YYEEEE. The CDR3 length is 16 residues. J lost 3 bases, V lost 4 bases, and 9 bases had no gene match. Drawing the rest from reference TRBV5-6 and TRBJ2-5, the complete variable domain is DAGVTQSPTHLIKTRGQQVTLRCSPKSGHDTVSWYQQALGQGPQFIFQYYEEEERQRGNFPDRFSGHQFPNYSSELNVNALLLGDSALYLCASSVRLGTGEETQYFGPGTRLLVL.

This clonotype showed up many times. The chain recombines TRBV27 with TRBJ1-5; D uncertain. V was clipped by 8 bases and J by 5 bases, with 13 bases between them. The CDR3 consists of 13 residues. CDR1 is MNHEY, CDR2 SMNVEV, per germline (reference sequence). The CDR3 is CASGWGEDQPQHF. The CDR3 DNA follows: TGTGCCAGCGGTTGGGGAGAGGATCAGCCCCAGCATTTT.

The gene calls are TRBV13 and TRBJ2-7; 7 positions match TRBD1. The germline V gene encodes CDR1 PRHDT and CDR2 FYEKMQ (reference sequence). The CDR3 has 14 residues. Trimming at V came to 5 bases and at J to 3 bases, leaving 7 bases not matched to a gene. CDR3 in DNA: TGTGCCAGCAGCGCTGGGACAGCCTACTACGAGCAGTACTTC. This encodes CASSAGTAYYEQYF.

This clonotype appeared a single time. The chain joins TRBV12-5 to TRBJ2-7, with 9 positions matching TRBD2. Per the germline V gene, CDR1 is LGHNT and CDR2 is FRNRAP. With 5 bases clipped from V and 5 bases from J, the junction kept 10 bases outside the gene matches. The CDR3 consists of 15 residues. The CDR3 reads CASGNVAGAFHEQYF. In DNA form, the CDR3 reads TGTGCTAGTGGTAATGTAGCGGGAGCTTTCCACGAGCAGTACTTC.

This clonotype was detected ten times or more. The chain employs TRBV28 and TRBJ2-7, with TRBD1 identical over 8 bases. With V trimmed by 5 bases and J by 3 bases, 6 bases remained unmatched. The CDR3 covers 14 residues. CDR1 and CDR2 from the germline V gene are MDHEN and SYDVKM. The CDR3 spells CASSRQGRHYEQYF. CDR3 sequence (DNA): TGTGCCAGCAGTCGACAGGGGCGCCACTACGAGCAGTACTTC. The full variable domain, completed using reference TRBV28 and TRBJ2-7, is DVKVTQSSRYLVKRTGEKVFLECVQDMDHENMFWYRQDPGLGLRLIYFSYDVKMKEKGDIPEGYSVSREKKERFSLILESASTNQTSMYLCASSRQGRHYEQYFGPGTRLTVT.

This clonotype showed up many times. This chain links TRBV9 with TRBJ2-2; a weak D match, TRBD2 (6 bases). This CDR3 spans 14 amino acids. Germline V gene lookup returns CDR1 SGDLS and CDR2 YYNGEE. V lost 0 bases and J 6 bases, leaving 9 bases between the germline ends. DNA of the CDR3: TGTGCCAGCAGCGTAGTATGGGGGGCCGGGGAGCTGTTTTTT. Its protein product is CASSVVWGAGELFF.

The table lists this clonotype with a few counts. This chain links TRBV29-1 with TRBJ2-7; 7 bases are a match to TRBD1. CDR1 SQVTM and CDR2 ANQGSEA come from the germline V gene. The CDR3 contains 13 residues. V lost 6 bases and J lost 3; bases outside the gene matches: 8. CDR3 in amino acids: CSVAIRGFYEQYF. CDR3 coding DNA: TGCAGCGTAGCTATCAGGGGGTTCTACGAGCAGTACTTC.

This clonotype was observed many times. V is TRBV10-3 and J is TRBJ2-4; 9 positions match TRBD2. The CDR3 contains 15 residues. CDR1 and CDR2 from the germline V gene are ENHRY and SYGVKD. V trimming: 2 bases; J trimming: 7 bases; junction bases outside the gene matches: 6. The CDR3 is CAISETGLAGNIQYF. CDR3 coding DNA: TGTGCCATCAGTGAGACGGGACTAGCTGGGAACATTCAGTACTTC.

Points on this clonotype: Germline is not matched at one junction end, which may reflect a read error. The CDR3 sequence: CASNLRVRGTPYF. The CDR3 DNA follows: TGTGCCAGCAATCTGCGGGTACGCGGGACCCCGTACTTC. This chain joins TRBV5-6 and TRBJ2-5, with D maybe TRBD2 (6 bases). Germline CDR1 and CDR2: SGHDT and YYEEEE. The CDR3 sequence is 13 residues long.

This clonotype was recorded many times. A much larger clone is a single base away; this may be a read error. The rearrangement joins TRBV6-1 to TRBJ2-5; D tentatively reads TRBD1 or TRBD2 (5 bases each). Looked up from germline, CDR1 is MNHNS and CDR2 is SASEGT. The CDR3 is 14 amino acids. The DNA for the CDR3 is TGTGCCAGCAGTGAACAAGCTAGCAGGGAGACCCGGTACTTC. It yields the protein CASSEQASRETRYF.

The rearrangement links TRBV2 to TRBJ1-1; TRBD1 matches 9 bases. CDR1 is SNHLY, CDR2 FYNNEI, per germline. J gave up 5 bases and V 4 bases, and 2 bases lay outside the gene matches. The CDR3 has 13 residues. CDR3 sequence: CASSGTGATEAFF. In DNA form, the CDR3 reads TGTGCCAGCAGTGGGACAGGGGCGACTGAAGCTTTCTTT.